The sequence of this TCR beta chain was determined in a study of CD8+ T cells in alopecia areata. Noted treatment: oral pan-JAK inhibitor, 5-10 mg twice daily. Following RNA extraction, reverse transcription yielded cDNA that acted as the sequencing template. Produced via immunoSEQ multiplex PCR; TCRdb's table is partial and in-frame only. The repertoire holds some 220,000 clones, with 50% to 60% as singletons. The CDR3 contains 14 residues. J was trimmed by 13 bases and V by 0 bases; bases with no gene match: 6. Per the germline V gene, CDR1 is LGHNA and CDR2 is YSLEER. J is TRBJ2-3 and V is TRBV4-3, with TRBD1 matching 11 bases. This sample comprised CD4+ T cells sorted from blood, obtained at week 4, from a patient treated with tofacitinib. This TCR was sampled from a human donor with alopecia areata. The CDR3 reads CASSQDGGQGVKYF. The CDR3 region has the DNA TGCGCCAGCAGCCAAGATGGGGGACAGGGGGTTAAGTATTTT.